This TCR beta chain originates from a study of stem cell transplantation in POMP-related autoinflammatory disease. Study-level results: Fewer unique TRB V-J gene pairings were identified in patients with PRAID.

About this clone: Its antigen is not known.

This table comes from immunoSEQ multiplex PCR, and its TCRdb copy is limited to in-frame clones, with some not included. The sample shows more than 20,000 clones, approximately 78% of them seen only once. The V gene lost 3 bases and the J gene lost 0 bases, with 9 bases spanning the gap. Germline V gene data show CDR1 as SGHTA and CDR2 as FQGNSA. The CDR3 is made up of 15 amino acids. This sample comprised CD4+ T cells from PBMCs, obtained before stem cell transplantation. The rearrangement links TRBV7-2 to TRBJ1-5, with a tentative D call TRBD1 (5 bases). The sequence was obtained from a human donor with POMP-related autoinflammation and immune dysregulation (PRAID). Here the CDR3 DNA reads TGTGCCAGCAGCTTTGGGGGGGATAGCAATCAGCCCCAGCATTTT. Protein product: CASSFGGDSNQPQHF.